These 25 T cell receptor beta chains were all obtained from the same sample, sequenced in a study of T cells after yellow fever vaccination. MiXCR was run by TCRdb on the 5' RACE reads, yielding one entry per CDR3 protein. The data contain more than 300,000 distinct CDR3 sequences, 3.5% to 4.5% of them singletons. This specimen was PBMCs, taken 15 days after the yellow fever booster vaccination. The receptors were sampled from a man aged 18 to 35 who received the YFV17D yellow fever vaccine.

This clonotype was recorded many times. For the CDR3, the DNA is TGCAGTGCTAGGGAACATGGGAGGGCTTTCTTT. The encoded protein is CSAREHGRAFF. The chain recombines TRBV20-1 with TRBJ1-1; D call uncertain. V was trimmed by 3 bases and J by 11 bases, leaving 13 bases between them. CDR1 DFQATT and CDR2 SNEGSKA come from the germline V gene (reference sequence). The CDR3 has 11 amino acids.

The chain is built from TRBV6-5 and TRBJ1-1; TRBD1 might be the D (5 bases). CDR3 size: 16 residues. V shed 1 base and J shed 1 base, with 13 bases lying between them. Germline CDR1 reads MNHEY; CDR2 reads SVGAGI. CDR3 nucleotide sequence: TGTGCCAGCAGTTACTATTGGAGGGGTAGGAACACTGAAGCTTTCTTT. Its translation: CASSYYWRGRNTEAFF.

This clonotype appeared many times. This chain uses TRBV7-2 with TRBJ1-1; TRBD1 might be the D (6 bases). This CDR3 is 13 amino acids long. CDR1 is SGHTA and CDR2 is FQGNSA in the germline V gene. Trimming took 5 bases from V and 7 from J, leaving 14 bases between them. For the CDR3, the DNA is TGTGCCAGCAGCCGACGGGACACCTTTGAAGCTTTCTTT. This gives the protein CASSRRDTFEAFF.

This clonotype has only a few counts. The chain links TRBV20-1 to TRBJ2-1; tentatively, D is TRBD1 or TRBD2 (6 bases each). From germline, CDR1 is DFQATT and CDR2 SNEGSKA (reference sequence). Between the trimmed V and J ends, which lost 6 bases and 10 bases, there was a span of 25 bases. The CDR3 loop spans 15 amino acids. CDR3 in amino acids: CSALRDKGFGEEQFF. The CDR3 nucleotides read TGCAGTGCGTTGCGGGACAAAGGTTTTGGCGAGGAGCAGTTCTTC.

This clonotype was counted many times. The CDR3 nucleotides read TGCGCCAGCAGACGTGGAGCGGCAGATACGCAGTATTTT. Residues: CASRRGAADTQYF. The rearrangement uses TRBV5-1 and TRBJ2-3, with a tentative D call TRBD2 (5 bases). The CDR3 consists of 13 residues. V lost 5 bases and J 4 bases, leaving 11 bases between the germline ends. Germline loops: CDR1 SGHRS, CDR2 YFSETQ.

This clonotype has more than one count but fewer than ten. One junction end disagrees with the germline gene, perhaps due to a read error. CDR3 loop: CASSLAGEIQYF. Written as DNA, the CDR3 is TGTGCCAGCAGCTTGGCCGGAGAGATCCAGTACTTC. The chain uses TRBV5-6 and TRBJ2-5, with D unclear. Germline CDR1 and CDR2: SGHDT and YYEEEE. The CDR3 extends over 12 amino acids.

This chain uses TRBV9 with TRBJ1-1, with 11 bases lining up with TRBD1. This CDR3 spans 15 amino acids. V lost 3 bases and J lost 4; bases outside the gene matches: 5. Looked up from germline, CDR1 is SGDLS and CDR2 is YYNGEE. The CDR3 DNA is TGTGCCAGCAGCGACCCGGGGACAGGGGGCACTGAAGCTTTCTTT. Its protein product is CASSDPGTGGTEAFF.

This clonotype was seen ten or more times. This chain links TRBV5-1 with TRBJ2-1; maybe TRBD1 (5 bases). The germline V and J ends were trimmed by 2 bases and 5 bases, with 17 bases remaining between them. In germline, CDR1 is SGHRS, CDR2 YFSETQ. The CDR3 extends over 16 amino acids. Written as DNA, the CDR3 is TGCGCCAGCAGCTTCAGGGATAGGGGATCCCACAATGAGCAGTTCTTC. The encoded protein is CASSFRDRGSHNEQFF.

This clonotype was counted at least ten times. This chain connects TRBV7-3 to TRBJ2-2; D is uncertain. Germline V gene data show CDR1 as SGHTA and CDR2 as FQGTGA. V lost 5 bases and J lost 6, with 10 bases in between. The CDR3 has 13 residues. The CDR3 sequence: CASSPGFSGELFF. The DNA for the CDR3 is TGTGCCAGCAGCCCGGGTTTCTCCGGGGAGCTGTTTTTT.

This clonotype occurred many times. The chain recombines TRBV20-1 with TRBJ2-5, with D perhaps matching TRBD2 (6 bases). This CDR3 region has 16 residues. Between the trimmed V and J ends, which lost 4 bases and 1 base, there was a span of 19 bases. Germline-derived CDR1 and CDR2 are DFQATT and SNEGSKA (reference sequence). CDR3 coding DNA: TGCAGTGCTAACCCCGGGACTCCGCGGGCCCAAGAGACCCAGTACTTC. Translated: CSANPGTPRAQETQYF.

This clonotype was counted at least ten times. J is TRBJ1-1 and V is TRBV5-1, with 9 bases lining up with TRBD1. Per germline, CDR1 SGHRS and CDR2 YFSETQ. The trim removed 4 bases at V and 7 bases at J, leaving 14 bases unmatched. CDR3 length: 16 amino acids. In DNA form, the CDR3 reads TGCGCCAGCAGCCCTGGACAGGGGTATCTTACGAGTGAAGCTTTCTTT. Residues: CASSPGQGYLTSEAFF. The full variable domain, rest sourced from reference TRBV5-1 and TRBJ1-1, is KAGVTQTPRYLIKTRGQQVTLSCSPISGHRSVSWYQQTPGQGLQFLFEYFSETQRNKGNFPGRFSGRQFSNSRSEMNVSTLELGDSALYLCASSPGQGYLTSEAFFGQGTRLTVV.

The chain carries TRBV6-6 and TRBJ1-2, with a possible D match to TRBD1 (5 bases). Germline V lookup: CDR1 MNHNY, CDR2 SVGAGI (reference sequence). The length of the CDR3 is 14 residues. V lost 5 bases to trimming and J lost 4 bases, with 14 bases between them. CDR3 loop: CASSQPPGSYGYTF. CDR3 sequence (DNA): TGTGCCAGCAGTCAGCCCCCAGGGAGCTATGGCTACACCTTC.

This clonotype was observed at least ten times. V and J are TRBV28 and TRBJ2-1; 7 bases are a match to TRBD1. The CDR3 runs to 12 residues. Germline V gene sequence: CDR1 MDHEN, CDR2 SYDVKM. V lost 10 bases, J lost 4 bases, and 4 bases stayed unmatched. CDR3 nucleotide sequence: TGTGCCACCAAACAGGGGTACAATGAGCAGTTCTTC. Residues: CATKQGYNEQFF.

In this sample, this clonotype turned up many times. CDR3 loop: CSATSGGAGETQYF. CDR3 in DNA: TGCAGTGCGACTAGCGGGGGGGCAGGGGAGACCCAGTACTTC. The chain joins TRBV20-1 to TRBJ2-5; TRBD2 matches 14 bases. The CDR3 covers 14 residues. CDR1 is DFQATT and CDR2 is SNEGSKA in the germline V gene (reference sequence). J was trimmed by 5 bases and V by 6 bases; bases with no gene match: 5.

This clonotype occurred many times. The CDR3 nucleotides are TGCGCCAGCAGCTTGGGGACTAGCGGGGGCCCCTTCCCGTATTTT. It encodes CASSLGTSGGPFPYF. The gene calls are TRBV5-1 and TRBJ2-3; 13 bases are shared with TRBD2. J gave up 14 bases and V 0 bases, and 9 bases lay outside the gene matches. The CDR3 loop spans 15 amino acids. CDR1 and CDR2 from the germline V gene are SGHRS and YFSETQ.

Many counts were recorded for this clonotype. The CDR3 loop reads CASSLETYGYTF. The CDR3 DNA reads as TGTGCCAGCAGTTTGGAAACCTATGGCTACACCTTC. The V and J genes are TRBV12-3 or TRBV12-4 and TRBJ1-2; D gene ambiguous. The CDR3 is 12 residues long. V lost 3 bases to trimming and J lost 4 bases, with 6 bases between them.

The chain employs TRBV5-6 and TRBJ1-2, with 7 bases aligning to TRBD1. The CDR3 is 14 amino acids. Germline V CDR1 and CDR2: SGHDT, YYEEEE. With 2 bases clipped from V and 2 bases from J, the junction kept 3 bases outside the gene matches. The CDR3 loop reads CASSFGQANYGYTF. CDR3 nucleotide sequence: TGTGCCAGCAGCTTCGGACAGGCCAACTATGGCTACACCTTC.

The chain carries TRBV7-2 and TRBJ2-3; D is uncertain. CDR1 and CDR2 (germline): SGHTA, FQGNSA. V shed 5 bases and J shed 1 base, with 10 bases lying between them. The CDR3 has 14 residues. This CDR3 reads CASSHSSGTDTQYF. CDR3 bases: TGTGCCAGCAGCCACTCGTCGGGCACAGATACGCAGTATTTT.

This clonotype was seen many times. The rearrangement links TRBV12-3 or TRBV12-4 to TRBJ2-7; the match to TRBD1 covers 7 bases. This CDR3 has 13 amino acids. V trimming: 4 bases; J trimming: 1 base; junction bases outside the gene matches: 1. The CDR3 sequence is CASSWGQSYEQYF. CDR3 nucleotides: TGTGCCAGCAGTTGGGGACAGTCCTACGAGCAGTACTTC.

This clonotype was observed a handful of times. The V gene is TRBV6-1, the J gene TRBJ2-7; no reliable D call. V was pared by 7 bases and J by 7 bases, with 17 bases between. CDR3 length equals 13 residues. CDR1 and CDR2 from the germline V gene are MNHNS and SASEGT. Written as DNA, the CDR3 is TGTGCCAGCATGGAAAGAGTTGGGTGGGAGCAGTACGTC. Protein product: CASMERVGWEQYV.

This clonotype was seen only a few times. The chain joins TRBV28 to TRBJ1-5, with D maybe TRBD1 (5 bases). The CDR3 is 16 residues long. CDR1 and CDR2 (germline): MDHEN, SYDVKM. Trimming stripped 5 bases from V and 5 bases from J, with 19 bases between. The CDR3 region is CASSPRGTGTHQPQHF. The CDR3 DNA is TGTGCCAGCAGTCCTCGGGGGACGGGGACCCATCAGCCCCAGCATTTT.

In this sample, this clonotype turned up many times. The chain employs TRBV12-3 or TRBV12-4 and TRBJ1-3; D remains unclear. The CDR3 extends over 16 amino acids. The V end lost 2 bases, the J end lost 4 bases, and 15 bases lay between the germline ends. The CDR3 region has the DNA TGTGCCAGCAGTTTATTTTTGGAGTTATCGGGAAACACCATATATTTT. Translation gives CASSLFLELSGNTIYF.

This clonotype has a count of ten or more. The chain carries TRBV7-3 and TRBJ2-1, with D uncertain. V shed 9 bases and J shed 7 bases, with 1 base lying between them. This CDR3 comprises 8 residues. Germline V gene lookup returns CDR1 SGHTA and CDR2 FQGTGA. The CDR3 protein is CARNEQFF. The CDR3 DNA sequence: TGTGCCAGAAATGAGCAGTTCTTC.

This rearrangement joins TRBV12-3 or TRBV12-4 to TRBJ1-5; D uncertain. V lost 8 bases, J lost 0 bases, and 11 bases lay in between. The CDR3 totals 14 residues. CDR3 protein: CASHAGYSNQPQHF. For the CDR3, the DNA is TGTGCCAGCCATGCGGGTTATAGCAATCAGCCCCAGCATTTT.

This chain uses TRBV4-2 with TRBJ1-1, with TRBD1 identical over 9 bases. Germline V gene lookup returns CDR1 LGHNA and CDR2 YNFKEQ. The CDR3 is 18 amino acids. V gave up 2 bases and J gave up 0 bases; unmatched junction bases: 10. CDR3 nucleotides: TGTGCCAGCAGCCAAATTTGGACAGGGGAGAGCATGAACACTGAAGCTTTCTTT. It encodes CASSQIWTGESMNTEAFF.